What follows are 5 T cell receptor beta chains derived from one specimen sequenced in a study of T cells expressing NK-cell markers. After re-calling the 5' RACE reads, TCRdb lists one entry per CDR3 protein, DNA absent. The sample holds fewer than 550,000 distinct CDR3 sequences. Sequencing input: blood T cells: a sorted CD56 or NKG2C T cell subset, CD4+ or CD8+ T cells, or bulk PBMC T cells (not recorded which). These receptors all come from a woman aged 45-65 years in good health.

V gene TRBV2 combines with J gene TRBJ2-5. This CDR3 region has 11 residues. CDR1 is SNHLY, CDR2 FYNNEI, per germline. The CDR3 sequence is CARTAKETQYF.

This chain uses TRBV7-2 with TRBJ2-1; TCRdb's assignment of TRBD1 cannot be checked, as there is no DNA. This CDR3 is 19 amino acids long. The germline gives CDR1 SGHTA, CDR2 FQGNSA. The CDR3 here is CASSLSLGSGGGSYNEQFF.

The chain links TRBV9 to TRBJ2-1. Germline lookup yields CDR1 SGDLS and CDR2 YYNGEE. The CDR3 spans 16 residues. The CDR3 sequence is CASSVGTGNSYNEQFF.

The rearrangement uses TRBV2 and TRBJ1-2. The germline V gene has CDR1 SNHLY and CDR2 FYNNEI. The CDR3 sequence is 12 residues long. The CDR3 protein is CASSEQVYGYTF.

The chain combines TRBV5-1 with TRBJ2-1; no DNA is available, so the TRBD1 call from TCRdb remains unchecked. Germline lookup yields CDR1 SGHRS and CDR2 YFSETQ. This CDR3 region has 14 residues. The CDR3 here is CASSSPGGYNEQFF.